This paragraph reports one TCR beta chain. This CDR3 region has 15 residues. Germline loops: CDR1 KGHSH, CDR2 LQKENI. The junction had 7 bases not matched to a gene; V was cut back by 3 bases and J by 6 bases. The source of the sample is a study of cytomegalovirus exposure and HLA in healthy donors. The PCR contained 60 Vbeta and 13 Jbeta primers. TCRdb's table, derived via immunoSEQ multiplex PCR, lists solely in-frame clones and lacks some. Here the sample table reports some 84,000 clones. This sequence joins TRBV18 and TRBJ2-1; TRBD2 aligns across 8 bases. The TCR comes from a man aged 50 or older in good health and CMV-seronegative. The sample comprised PBMCs. The CDR3 bases are TGTGCCAGCTCACCTCTTCGGGGGGGTGGCAATGAGCAGTTCTTC. It yields the protein CASSPLRGGGNEQFF.